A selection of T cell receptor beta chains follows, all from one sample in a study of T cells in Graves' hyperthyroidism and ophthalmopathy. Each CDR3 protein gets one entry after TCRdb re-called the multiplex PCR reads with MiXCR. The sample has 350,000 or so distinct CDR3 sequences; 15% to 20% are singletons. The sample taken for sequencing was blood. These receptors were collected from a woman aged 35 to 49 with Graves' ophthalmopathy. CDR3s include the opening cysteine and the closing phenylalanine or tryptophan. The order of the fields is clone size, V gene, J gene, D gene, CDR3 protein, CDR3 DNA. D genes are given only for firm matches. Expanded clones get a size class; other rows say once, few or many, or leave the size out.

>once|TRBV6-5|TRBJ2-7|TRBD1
CASSSIPLGQGYEQYF
TGTGCCAGCAGTTCGATCCCTTTGGGACAGGGCTACGAGCAGTACTTC
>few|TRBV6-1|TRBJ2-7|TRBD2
CASRPGLASEQYF
TGTGCCAGCAGACCGGGACTAGCATCCGAGCAGTACTTC
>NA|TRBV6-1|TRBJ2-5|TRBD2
CASSPPAGEGETQYF
TGTGCCAGCAGTCCACCAGCGGGAGAGGGAGAGACCCAGTACTTC
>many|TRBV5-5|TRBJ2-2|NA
CASSLEGTTGELFF
TGTGCCAGCAGCTTGGAGGGAACCACCGGGGAGCTGTTTTTT
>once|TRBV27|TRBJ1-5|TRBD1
CASSPPRTGPQPQHF
TGTGCCAGCAGCCCCCCCCGGACAGGCCCTCAGCCCCAGCATTTT
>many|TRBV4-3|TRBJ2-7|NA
CASSQDVAYEQYF
TGCGCCAGCAGCCAAGACGTAGCCTACGAGCAGTACTTC
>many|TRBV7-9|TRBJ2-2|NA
CASSLMVQFTGELFF
TGTGCCAGCAGCTTGATGGTACAGTTCACCGGGGAGCTGTTTTTT
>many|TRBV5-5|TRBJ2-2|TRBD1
CASSLITGERPGELFF
TGTGCCAGCAGCTTGATAACAGGGGAGCGTCCCGGGGAGCTGTTTTTT
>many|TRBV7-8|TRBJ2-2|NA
CASSFVWCGTGELFF
TGTGCCAGCAGCTTTGTGTGGTGTGGCACCGGGGAGCTGTTTTTT
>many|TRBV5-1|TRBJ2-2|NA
CASSMGGANTGELFF
TGCGCCAGCAGCATGGGGGGCGCGAACACCGGGGAGCTGTTTTTT
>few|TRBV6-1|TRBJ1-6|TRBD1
CASSADRRSNSPLHF
TGTGCCAGCAGTGCGGACAGGAGGAGTAATTCACCCCTCCACTTT
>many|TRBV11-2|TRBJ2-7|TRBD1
CASSTIRDRGEQYF
TGTGCCAGCAGCACCATTCGGGACAGGGGCGAGCAGTACTTC
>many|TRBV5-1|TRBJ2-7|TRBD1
CASSGSRDRFTAYEQYF
TGCGCCAGCAGCGGGTCCCGGGACAGGTTTACCGCCTACGAGCAGTACTTC
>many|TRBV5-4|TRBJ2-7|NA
CASSLATSYEQYF
TGTGCCAGCAGCTTGGCCACCTCCTACGAGCAGTACTTC
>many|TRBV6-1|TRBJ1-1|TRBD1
CASSPRTGVLNTEAFF
TGTGCCAGCAGTCCCCGGACAGGGGTCCTGAACACTGAAGCTTTCTTT
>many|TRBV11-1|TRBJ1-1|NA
CASSLSGVQGTEAFF
TGTGCCAGCAGCTTAAGTGGGGTCCAGGGGACTGAAGCTTTCTTT
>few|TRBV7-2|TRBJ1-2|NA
CASSPLGTVYGYSF
TGTGCCAGCAGCCCGCTAGGGACCGTCTATGGCTACAGCTTC
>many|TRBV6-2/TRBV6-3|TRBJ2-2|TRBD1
CAGRQQGAAGELFF
TGTGCCGGCCGTCAGCAGGGGGCCGCCGGGGAGCTGTTTTTT
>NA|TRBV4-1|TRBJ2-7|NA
CASSQVPGDRRDEQYF
TGCGCCAGCAGCCAAGTTCCCGGGGACCGTCGGGACGAGCAGTACTTC
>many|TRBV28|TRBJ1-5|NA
CASSSTSSYQPQHF
TGTGCCAGCAGCTCCACTTCCTCTTATCAGCCCCAGCATTTT
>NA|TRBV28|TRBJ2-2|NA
CASSSHIANTGELFF
TGTGCCAGCAGTTCCCACATAGCGAACACCGGGGAGCTGTTTTTT
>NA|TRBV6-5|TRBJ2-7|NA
CASSYVEGEQYF
TGTGCCAGCAGTTACGTAGAGGGTGAGCAGTACTTC
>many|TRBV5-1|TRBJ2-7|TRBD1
CASSGTGGNDYEQYF
TGCGCCAGCAGCGGGACAGGGGGAAACGACTACGAGCAGTACTTC
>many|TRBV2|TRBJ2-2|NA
CASSAGTHTGELFF
TGTGCCAGCAGCGCCGGGACTCACACCGGGGAGCTGTTTTTT
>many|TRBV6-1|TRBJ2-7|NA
CASSERYWEASASYEQYF
TGTGCCAGCAGTGAAAGGTATTGGGAGGCCTCGGCTTCCTACGAGCAGTACTTC
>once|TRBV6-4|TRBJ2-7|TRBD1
CASSYRGVRNEQYF
TGTGCCAGCAGTTACAGGGGGGTCAGGAACGAGCAGTACTTC
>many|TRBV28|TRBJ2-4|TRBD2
CASSTPGRVNIQYF
TGTGCCAGCAGTACCCCGGGGAGGGTTAACATTCAGTACTTC
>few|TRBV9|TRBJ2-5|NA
CASSPREGGRFETQYF
TGTGCCAGCAGCCCCCGAGAGGGGGGTAGGTTTGAGACCCAGTACTTC
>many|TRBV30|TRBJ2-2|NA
CAWSPSNTGELFF
TGTGCCTGGAGTCCAAGCAACACCGGGGAGCTGTTTTTT
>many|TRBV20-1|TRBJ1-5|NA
CSARETQGSGNQPQHF
TGCAGTGCTAGAGAGACTCAGGGGTCGGGCAATCAGCCCCAGCATTTT
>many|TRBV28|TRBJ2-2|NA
CASSFSVNIGELFF
TGTGCCAGCAGTTTCAGTGTAAACATCGGGGAGCTGTTTTTT
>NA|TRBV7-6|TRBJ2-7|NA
CASSIGGEQYF
TGTGCCAGCAGCATAGGCGGCGAGCAGTACTTC
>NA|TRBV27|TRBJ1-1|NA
CASSPPWAGPRTEACF
TGTGCCAGCAGTCCCCCGTGGGCGGGGCCGCGGACTGAAGCTTGCTTT
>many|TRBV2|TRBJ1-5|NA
CASSEATRVYYSNQPQHF
TGTGCCAGCAGTGAAGCGACCCGGGTTTACTATAGCAATCAGCCCCAGCATTTT
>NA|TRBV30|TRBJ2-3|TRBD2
CAWTTSGSTDTQYF
TGTGCCTGGACGACTAGCGGTAGCACAGATACGCAGTATTTT
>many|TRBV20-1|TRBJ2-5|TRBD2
CSAVGTSGREETQYF
TGCAGTGCTGTAGGGACTAGCGGGAGGGAAGAGACCCAGTACTTC
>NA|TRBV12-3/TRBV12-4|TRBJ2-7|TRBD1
CASRPGGQGGQYF
TGTGCCAGCAGACCCGGAGGACAGGGAGGGCAGTACTTC
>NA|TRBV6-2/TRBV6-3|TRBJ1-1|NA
CASSYRGAQVNTEAFF
TGTGCCAGCAGTTACCGGGGGGCGCAGGTGAACACTGAAGCTTTCTTT
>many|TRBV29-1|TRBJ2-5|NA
CSVGYGETQYF
TGCAGCGTTGGGTATGGTGAGACCCAGTACTTC
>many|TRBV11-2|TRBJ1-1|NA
CASSFVSKATEAFF
TGTGCCAGCAGCTTCGTCAGCAAGGCAACTGAAGCTTTCTTT
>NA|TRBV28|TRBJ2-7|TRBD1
CAGSSTRQGAFYEQYF
TGTGCCGGCAGTTCTACCAGACAGGGGGCCTTCTACGAGCAGTACTTC
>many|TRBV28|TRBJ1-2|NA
CASSPGGDGGDYGYTF
TGTGCCAGCAGCCCGGGGGGGGACGGCGGTGACTATGGCTACACCTTC
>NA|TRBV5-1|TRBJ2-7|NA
CASSSNREAYEQYF
TGCGCCAGCAGCTCTAACCGAGAGGCCTACGAGCAGTACTTC
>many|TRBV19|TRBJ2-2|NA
CASSIVRGNTGELFF
TGTGCCAGTAGTATAGTCAGGGGAAACACCGGGGAGCTGTTTTTT
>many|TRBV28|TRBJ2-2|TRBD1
CASSTTGSGGGELFF
TGTGCCAGCAGCACGACAGGGTCTGGGGGCGGGGAGCTGTTTTTT
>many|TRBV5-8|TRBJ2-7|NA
CASSFEIGFSYEQYF
TGTGCCAGCAGCTTCGAGATTGGGTTTTCCTACGAGCAGTACTTC
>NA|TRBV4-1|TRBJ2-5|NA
CASSLNQKDTQYF
TGCGCCAGCAGCCTAAACCAGAAAGACACCCAGTACTTC
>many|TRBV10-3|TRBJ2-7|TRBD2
CAISGMGSGLNEQYF
TGTGCCATCAGCGGGATGGGTAGCGGGTTAAACGAGCAGTACTTC
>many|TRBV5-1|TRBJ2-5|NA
CASSFIGEETQYF
TGCGCCAGCAGCTTTATAGGGGAAGAGACCCAGTACTTC
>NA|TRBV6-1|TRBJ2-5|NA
CASSSPYRDSGETQYF
TGTGCCAGCAGCTCCCCTTACAGGGACTCAGGAGAGACCCAGTACTTC
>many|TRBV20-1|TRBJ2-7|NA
CSARDREEAYEQYF
TGCAGTGCTAGAGACAGGGAGGAAGCCTACGAGCAGTACTTC